This TCR beta chain was obtained from a study of pediatric ulcerative colitis. Whole-study results and caveats: No controls had the two rectal clonotypes shared by ulcerative colitis patients.

Control subjects, colonoscoped for suspected IBD, had macroscopically and histologically normal endoscopy. Blood was drawn at the time of colonoscopy. Sequencing used immunoSEQ multiplex PCR; TCRdb keeps in-frame clones, though not all of them. Of tens of thousands of clones in the sample, about 89% were seen once. The germline V and J ends were trimmed by 6 bases and 1 base, with 9 bases remaining between them. The germline gives CDR1 SNHLY, CDR2 FYNNEI. The CDR3 runs 13 residues. A note on this clone: The antigen is not known.

Sequences were obtained from blood. The receptor was derived from a boy aged 5 to 17 who was a control in a study of pediatric ulcerative colitis. The chain couples TRBV2 to TRBJ1-1; maybe TRBD1 (6 bases). The DNA of the CDR3 is TGTGCCAGCAGAACAGGGAGGAACACTGAAGCTTTCTTT. This codes for CASRTGRNTEAFF.